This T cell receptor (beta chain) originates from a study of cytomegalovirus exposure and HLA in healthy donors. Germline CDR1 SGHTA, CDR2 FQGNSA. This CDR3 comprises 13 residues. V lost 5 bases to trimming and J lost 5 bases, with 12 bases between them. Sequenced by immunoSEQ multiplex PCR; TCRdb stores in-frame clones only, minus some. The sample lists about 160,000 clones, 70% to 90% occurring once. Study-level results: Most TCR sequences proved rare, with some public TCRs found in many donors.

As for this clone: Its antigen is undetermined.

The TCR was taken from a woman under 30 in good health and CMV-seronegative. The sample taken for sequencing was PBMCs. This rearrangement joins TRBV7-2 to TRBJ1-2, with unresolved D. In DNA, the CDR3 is TGTGCCAGCAGCGGTGCGGGTGGGTATGGCTACACCTTC. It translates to CASSGAGGYGYTF.